This T cell receptor beta chain was found in a study of blood T cells in healthy people across ages. The CDR3 consists of 16 residues. CDR1 is SGHVS, CDR2 FQNEAQ, per germline. J gave up 14 bases and V 6 bases, and 22 bases lay outside the gene matches. Findings of the study overall: Per million T cells, TCR beta diversity dropped roughly linearly as age increased.

Comments on this clonotype: The antigen remains undetermined.

For the second PCR, which ran for about 6 to 11 cycles, a sample-barcoded 5' primer and a J-beta primer mix were used. MiXCR was run by TCRdb on the 5' RACE reads, yielding one entry per CDR3 protein. The sample has hundreds of thousands of distinct CDR3 sequences; 49% are singletons. Sequenced sample: blood. The receptor's source is a woman aged 60-70 years in good health. The V gene is TRBV7-8, the J gene TRBJ1-5, with TRBD1 matching 7 bases. CDR3 in amino acids: CASSKQQGSPGRSKHF. CDR3 nucleotide sequence: TGTGCCAGCAGTAAACAACAGGGGTCGCCCGGCCGCTCAAAGCATTTT.